The rows below give T cell receptor beta chains drawn from one sample of a study of OX40 agonist ivuxolimab in advanced cancers. TCRdb's copy holds only in-frame clones and misses some; the assay was immunoSEQ multiplex PCR. The repertoire holds 75,000 to 100,000 clones, with roughly 89% as singletons. Here the sequenced sample was CD4+ or CD8+ T cells sorted from blood, taken in a trial of the OX40 agonist ivuxolimab. These receptors came from an adult with an advanced solid tumor such as melanoma, head and neck, liver or kidney cancer. Each CDR3 is given without its conserved first and last residue.

j_call v_call cdr3_aa
TRBJ2-5 TRBV5-1 ASSLRDRGQETQY
TRBJ2-3 TRBV11-3 ASSLGTGARISADTQY
TRBJ1-5 TRBV2 ASSEYTEQPQH
TRBJ2-2 TRBV6-5 ATEGGRKNTGELF
TRBJ2-2 TRBV28 ASSSPRDTGELF
TRBJ1-1 TRBV5-1 ASSSYRGADTEAF
TRBJ1-6 TRBV9 ASSQTRQVNSPLH
TRBJ2-7 TRBV5-1 ASSLARSVYEQY
TRBJ1-2 TRBV27 ASSFRTGGPMGGYT
TRBJ1-2 TRBV14 ASSPIAQWGETRNYGYT
TRBJ1-1 TRBV5-6 ASSPGTGANTEAF
TRBJ1-5 TRBV6-5 ASSRTRYSNQPQH
TRBJ2-1 TRBV9 ASNGEGYNEQF